The rows below give T cell receptor beta chains drawn from one sample of a study of blood T cell repertoires in COVID-19. Assay used: immunoSEQ multiplex PCR; TCRdb lists only in-frame clones, some missing. The sample lists around 140,000 clones, about 80% occurring once. What was sequenced was PBMCs or T cells enriched from blood (not recorded which). The receptors were sampled from a woman aged 45-65 years who had recovered from COVID-19. Both conserved end residues are part of each CDR3. The D gene is left open where the match is weak. Rows may omit the clone size; those that give it use once, few, many or a size class.

cdr3_length	j_call	v_call	d_call	clone_size	cdr3_nt	cdr3_aa
15	TRBJ2-7	TRBV28	NA	NA	TGTGCCAGCAGTTTTTGGTCGGCGCGCCGGGGGGAGCAGTACTTC	CASSFWSARRGEQYF
15	TRBJ1-1	TRBV3-1/TRBV3-2	NA	NA	TGTGCCAGCAGCCAAGACGCGACTTTTAACACTGAAGCTTTCTTT	CASSQDATFNTEAFF
15	TRBJ1-2	TRBV5-1	NA	NA	TGCGCCAGCAGCTTGGTACAGGGCTCTAACTATGGCTACACCTTC	CASSLVQGSNYGYTF
14	TRBJ2-2	TRBV30	NA	NA	TGTGCCTGGAGTGTAATGCGGGTGGACGGGGAGCTGTTTTTT	CAWSVMRVDGELFF
14	TRBJ2-5	TRBV5-1	TRBD1	NA	TGCGCCAGCAGTGGACAGGGGGATGGGGAGACCCAGTACTTC	CASSGQGDGETQYF
15	TRBJ1-4	TRBV27	NA	NA	TGTGCCAGCAGCCCCCGGGGGGGGCGTAATGAAAAACTGTTTTTT	CASSPRGGRNEKLFF
14	TRBJ1-2	TRBV28	NA	NA	TGTGCCAGCAGCAAACAGGGTGCCAACTATGGCTACACCTTC	CASSKQGANYGYTF
18	TRBJ2-5	TRBV11-2	TRBD2	once	TGTGCCAGCAGCTTAGGACTAGCGGGGGGACCCGAGGAAGAGACCCAGTACTTC	CASSLGLAGGPEEETQYF
13	TRBJ1-6	TRBV6-5	NA	once	TGTGCCAGCAGTTACGGGAGGGCGTCACCCCTCCACTTT	CASSYGRASPLHF
13	TRBJ2-3	TRBV27	TRBD1	NA	TGTGCCAGCAGTTTCACAGGGGGCGATACGCAGTATTTT	CASSFTGGDTQYF
18	TRBJ2-7	TRBV3-1/TRBV3-2	NA	NA	TGTGCCAGCAGCCAAGATCCCTTGAGGCGAGCGGAGATCTACGAGCAGTACTTC	CASSQDPLRRAEIYEQYF
14	TRBJ1-2	TRBV5-1	NA	NA	TGCGCCAGCGGCGACAGCGGGGGATATAATGGCTACACCTTC	CASGDSGGYNGYTF